The rows below give T cell receptor beta chains drawn from one sample of a study of blood T cell repertoires in COVID-19. Profiling relied on immunoSEQ multiplex PCR, and the TCRdb table lists in-frame clones only, not all of them. The data show hundreds of thousands of clones, 85% to 90% seen once. Source material: PBMCs or T cells enriched from blood (not recorded which). These receptors were collected from a woman aged 18-30 years who had recovered from COVID-19. The CDR3 runs from the conserved cysteine through the conserved F or W. A D gene is named only where the DNA matches it firmly. Some rows mark clone size as missing; the rest say once, few, many or name a class of expanded clone.

CDR3: CASSHLTQGDNVLTF
DNA: TGTGCCAGCAGCCACCTCACACAGGGTGACAACGTCCTGACTTTC
J: TRBJ2-6
size: once
V: TRBV14
D: .

CDR3: CASRGGNEQFF
DNA: TGTGCCAGCAGGGGGGGAAATGAGCAGTTCTTC
J: TRBJ2-1
size: .
V: TRBV21-1
D: .

CDR3: CSVAQAPGNTIYF
DNA: TGCAGCGTGGCACAGGCGCCTGGAAACACCATATATTTT
J: TRBJ1-3
size: .
V: TRBV29-1
D: .

CDR3: CASGRSGRGEKLFF
DNA: TGTGCTAGTGGCCGTTCAGGGAGGGGTGAAAAACTGTTTTTT
J: TRBJ1-4
size: .
V: TRBV12-5
D: .

CDR3: CASSSRDSKETQYF
DNA: TGTGCCAGCAGCTCACGGGACAGTAAAGAGACCCAGTACTTC
J: TRBJ2-5
size: .
V: TRBV7-8
D: TRBD1

CDR3: CASSQIAGGGETQYF
DNA: TGTGCCAGCAGCCAAATAGCGGGGGGAGGAGAGACCCAGTACTTC
J: TRBJ2-5
size: once
V: TRBV4-2
D: TRBD2

CDR3: CATGQNTGELFF
DNA: TGTGCCACCGGACAGAACACCGGGGAGCTGTTTTTT
J: TRBJ2-2
size: once
V: TRBV2
D: .

CDR3: CAKTVPPPPWRRGELVGYTF
DNA: TGTGCCAAGACAGTCCCTCCCCCTCCTTGGCGCAGGGGTGAGTTGGTTGGCTACACCTTC
J: TRBJ1-2
size: .
V: TRBV19
D: .

CDR3: CAWVRQGVRTEAFF
DNA: TGTGCCTGGGTAAGACAGGGGGTGCGGACTGAAGCTTTCTTT
J: TRBJ1-1
size: .
V: TRBV30
D: TRBD1

CDR3: CASGFGGGSVNQPQHF
DNA: TGTGCCAGCGGGTTCGGTGGGGGGTCGGTCAATCAGCCCCAGCATTTT
J: TRBJ1-5
size: .
V: TRBV7-9
D: .

CDR3: CASSLRGAYEQYF
DNA: TGTGCCAGCAGTCTCCGGGGGGCCTACGAGCAGTACTTC
J: TRBJ2-7
size: .
V: TRBV27
D: TRBD2

CDR3: CASSSPPDSRFYGYTF
DNA: TGTGCCAGCAGCTCCCCCCCGGACTCACGCTTCTATGGCTACACCTTC
J: TRBJ1-2
size: .
V: TRBV7-9
D: .

CDR3: CASTLDIRDTEAFF
DNA: TGTGCCAGCACCCTGGACATTCGGGACACTGAAGCTTTCTTT
J: TRBJ1-1
size: .
V: TRBV7-2
D: .

CDR3: CASSPTSGGNTGELFF
DNA: TGTGCTAGCAGCCCAACCAGCGGGGGGAACACCGGGGAGCTGTTTTTT
J: TRBJ2-2
size: .
V: TRBV7-7
D: TRBD2

CDR3: CASRRDNEQFF
DNA: TGTGCCAGCAGGCGCGACAATGAGCAGTTCTTC
J: TRBJ2-1
size: .
V: TRBV27
D: .

CDR3: CASSQSGTSTDTQYF
DNA: TGCGCCAGCAGTCAATCGGGGACTAGCACAGATACGCAGTATTTT
J: TRBJ2-3
size: .
V: TRBV23-1
D: .

CDR3: CASSVDAGRGGLSADTQYF
DNA: TGTGCCAGCAGCGTAGATGCGGGTCGGGGGGGCCTTTCGGCAGATACGCAGTATTTT
J: TRBJ2-3
size: .
V: TRBV9
D: TRBD2

CDR3: CASSASRQFSSSEAFF
DNA: TGTGCCAGCAGTGCCTCGCGACAGTTTTCGTCTTCTGAAGCTTTCTTT
J: TRBJ1-1
size: .
V: TRBV27
D: .

CDR3: CASSFRGNTEAFF
DNA: TGTGCCAGCAGCTTCAGGGGGAACACTGAAGCTTTCTTT
J: TRBJ1-1
size: .
V: TRBV7-6
D: .